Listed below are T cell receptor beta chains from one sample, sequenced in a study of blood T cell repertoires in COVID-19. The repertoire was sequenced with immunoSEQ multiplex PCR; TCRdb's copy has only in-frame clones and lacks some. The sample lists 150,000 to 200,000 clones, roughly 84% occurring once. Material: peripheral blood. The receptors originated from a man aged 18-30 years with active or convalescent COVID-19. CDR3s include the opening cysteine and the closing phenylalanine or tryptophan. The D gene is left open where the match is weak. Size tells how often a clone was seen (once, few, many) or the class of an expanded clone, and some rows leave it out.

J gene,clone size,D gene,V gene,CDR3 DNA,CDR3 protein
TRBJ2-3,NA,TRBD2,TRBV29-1,TGCAGCACGGGGGAGGGCTACACAGATACGCAGTATTTT,CSTGEGYTDTQYF
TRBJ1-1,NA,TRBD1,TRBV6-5,TGTGCCAGCAGTCTCAAACAGGGGGGGACTGAAGCTTTCTTT,CASSLKQGGTEAFF
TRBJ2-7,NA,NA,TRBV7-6,TGTGCCAGCAGCTTGCAGGTCTCCTACGAGCAGTACTTC,CASSLQVSYEQYF
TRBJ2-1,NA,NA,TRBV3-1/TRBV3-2,TGTGCCAGCAGCCGCGCCCCCTCATACTCCTACAATGAGCAGTTCTTC,CASSRAPSYSYNEQFF
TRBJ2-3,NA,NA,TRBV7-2,TGTGCCAGCAGCCAAACCCGGGCGGGGAGAGATACGCAGTATTTT,CASSQTRAGRDTQYF
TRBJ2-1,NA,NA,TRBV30,TGTGCCTGGAGCCCAGCTAGCTCCTACAATGAGCAGTTCTTC,CAWSPASSYNEQFF
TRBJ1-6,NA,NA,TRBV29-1,TGCAGCGTTGACGCCACAGGGAAATGGAATTCACCCCTCCACTTT,CSVDATGKWNSPLHF
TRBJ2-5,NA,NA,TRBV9,TGTGCCAGCAGCGTAGCTCCAGGTTCAGAACAGACCCAGTACTTC,CASSVAPGSEQTQYF
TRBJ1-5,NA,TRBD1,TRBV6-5,TGTGCCACTGGATCAGGGGGCTGGGAGCCCCAGCATTTT,CATGSGGWEPQHF
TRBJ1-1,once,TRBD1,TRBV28,TGTGCCAGCAGTTTTATTCCGGACAGGGGCACTGAAGCTTTCTTT,CASSFIPDRGTEAFF
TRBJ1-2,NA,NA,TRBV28,TGTGCCAGCAGTTTGGGGTACCGGGACACAAGACGCTACACCTTC,CASSLGYRDTRRYTF
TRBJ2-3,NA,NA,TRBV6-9,TGTGCCAGCAGTTATCAGCCCGACAGGTCTAGCACAGATACGCAGTATTTT,CASSYQPDRSSTDTQYF
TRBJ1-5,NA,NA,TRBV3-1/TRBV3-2,TGTGCCAGCAGCCAAGGGTCCAGGTACCGCCAGCATTTT,CASSQGSRYRQHF
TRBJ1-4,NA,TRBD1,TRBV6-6,TGTGCCAGCAGTTACTCAGGGACAGGGAATGAAAAACTGTTTTTT,CASSYSGTGNEKLFF
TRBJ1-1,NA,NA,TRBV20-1,TGCAGTGCTATCCTTCGGACTGAAGCTTTCTTT,CSAILRTEAFF
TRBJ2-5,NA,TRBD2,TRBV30,TGTGCCTCCGGGACTAGCGGGGAGACCCAGTACTTC,CASGTSGETQYF
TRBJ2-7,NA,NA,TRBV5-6,TGTGCCAGCAGCTTGACAGGGTTTTCCTACGAGCAGTACTTC,CASSLTGFSYEQYF